These T cell receptor beta chains were read from a single sample in a study of T cell responses to AZD1222 COVID-19 vaccine. Assay used: immunoSEQ multiplex PCR; TCRdb lists only in-frame clones, some missing. The sample has tens of thousands of clones; approximately 91% are singletons. Material: peripheral blood, obtained on day 0 of AZD1222 vaccination. These receptors were taken from an adult in good health. Each CDR3 is given with its conserved first and last residue. A D gene is named only where the DNA matches it firmly. Only part of the rows carry a size: once, few, many, or a class if the clone is expanded.

D	J	V	size	CDR3	DNA
NA	TRBJ2-1	TRBV5-1	NA	CASSPDIGSYNEQFF	TGCGCCAGCAGCCCCGACATAGGCTCCTACAATGAGCAGTTCTTC
TRBD2	TRBJ2-1	TRBV2	NA	CASSDPGLAVHEQFF	TGTGCCAGCAGTGACCCGGGACTAGCGGTACATGAGCAGTTCTTC
NA	TRBJ2-7	TRBV2	NA	CASSEAGQLSYEQYF	TGTGCCAGCAGTGAAGCCGGACAGTTGAGCTACGAGCAGTACTTC
TRBD2	TRBJ2-3	TRBV6-1	NA	CASSELLAGNTDTQYF	TGTGCCAGCAGTGAATTGCTAGCGGGGAACACAGATACGCAGTATTTT
TRBD1	TRBJ1-2	TRBV6-4	NA	CASSSGTDYGYTF	TGTGCCAGCAGTTCCGGGACAGACTATGGCTACACCTTC
NA	TRBJ1-2	TRBV5-4	NA	CASLFDTYGYTF	TGTGCCAGCTTATTTGACACCTATGGCTACACCTTC
NA	TRBJ1-6	TRBV30	few	CAWSGHLSSYNSPLHF	TGTGCCTGGAGCGGACATCTAAGCTCCTATAATTCACCCCTCCACTTT
NA	TRBJ1-2	TRBV18	NA	CASSPTESYGYTF	TGTGCCAGCTCCCCCACAGAATCCTATGGCTACACCTTC
TRBD1	TRBJ2-7	TRBV11-3	NA	CASAPGGDRAHEQYF	TGTGCCAGCGCGCCAGGGGGGGACAGGGCCCACGAGCAGTACTTC
NA	TRBJ2-7	TRBV6-5	NA	CASMPTIATEQYF	TGTGCCAGCATGCCCACGATCGCTACCGAGCAGTACTTC
TRBD2	TRBJ2-2	TRBV4-1	NA	CASSHVTSGGARQDTGELFF	TGCGCCAGCAGCCATGTGACTAGCGGGGGGGCGCGTCAGGACACCGGGGAGCTGTTTTTT
TRBD2	TRBJ2-5	TRBV4-3	NA	CASSLSGTSGEETQYF	TGCGCCAGCAGCCTTTCCGGGACTAGCGGGGAGGAGACCCAGTACTTC
TRBD1	TRBJ1-2	TRBV6-5	NA	CASTRRQGYYGYTF	TGTGCCAGCACCAGAAGACAGGGGTACTATGGCTACACCTTC
NA	TRBJ1-2	TRBV3-1/TRBV3-2	NA	CASSQDSSENYGYTF	TGTGCCAGCAGCCAAGATTCGTCAGAAAACTATGGCTACACCTTC
NA	TRBJ1-2	TRBV5-1	NA	CASSRGPESNYGYTF	TGCGCCAGCAGCCGAGGCCCGGAGAGTAACTATGGCTACACCTTC
NA	TRBJ1-5	TRBV18	few	CASSPAGGDQPQHF	TGTGCCAGCTCACCGGCGGGGGGCGATCAGCCCCAGCATTTT
NA	TRBJ2-7	TRBV27	NA	CASSPAGLGAYEQYF	TGTGCCAGCAGTCCCGCGGGACTGGGGGCCTACGAGCAGTACTTC
NA	TRBJ2-7	TRBV5-1	NA	CASSLEARSYEQYF	TGCGCCAGCAGCTTGGAGGCTAGATCCTACGAGCAGTACTTC
NA	TRBJ1-1	TRBV27	NA	CASSLRMGRETRYTEAFF	TGTGCCAGCAGTTTACGTATGGGCCGGGAGACAAGGTACACTGAAGCTTTCTTT
NA	TRBJ1-4	TRBV6-5	NA	CASSSGQFNEKLFF	TGTGCCAGCAGTTCCGGGCAGTTTAATGAAAAACTGTTTTTT
NA	TRBJ2-5	TRBV7-2	NA	CASSLNPSVGQETQYF	TGTGCCAGCAGCTTAAATCCTAGCGTCGGCCAAGAGACCCAGTACTTC
NA	TRBJ2-1	TRBV12-3/TRBV12-4	NA	CASSRQFEQFF	TGTGCCAGCAGCAGACAGTTTGAGCAGTTCTTC
TRBD1	TRBJ2-5	TRBV27	NA	CASSPRGPETQYF	TGTGCCAGCAGTCCGAGGGGGCCAGAGACCCAGTACTTC
TRBD2	TRBJ2-2	TRBV6-4	NA	CASSQTSGAGELFF	TGTGCCAGCAGTCAGACTAGCGGCGCCGGGGAGCTGTTTTTT
NA	TRBJ2-6	TRBV6-4	NA	CASSDEFGSSSGANVLTF	TGTGCCAGCAGTGACGAATTCGGCAGTAGCTCTGGGGCCAACGTCCTGACTTTC
TRBD2	TRBJ2-2	TRBV7-3	NA	CASSLVGLAGGPHTGELFF	TGTGCCAGCAGCTTAGTGGGACTAGCGGGAGGGCCGCACACCGGGGAGCTGTTTTTT
TRBD1	TRBJ1-3	TRBV19	NA	CASSPGTGRDTIYF	TGTGCCAGTAGTCCCGGGACAGGGAGGGACACCATATATTTT
TRBD2	TRBJ2-3	TRBV20-1	once	CSASPPGGFADTQYF	TGCAGTGCTAGTCCTCCGGGAGGGTTCGCAGATACGCAGTATTTT